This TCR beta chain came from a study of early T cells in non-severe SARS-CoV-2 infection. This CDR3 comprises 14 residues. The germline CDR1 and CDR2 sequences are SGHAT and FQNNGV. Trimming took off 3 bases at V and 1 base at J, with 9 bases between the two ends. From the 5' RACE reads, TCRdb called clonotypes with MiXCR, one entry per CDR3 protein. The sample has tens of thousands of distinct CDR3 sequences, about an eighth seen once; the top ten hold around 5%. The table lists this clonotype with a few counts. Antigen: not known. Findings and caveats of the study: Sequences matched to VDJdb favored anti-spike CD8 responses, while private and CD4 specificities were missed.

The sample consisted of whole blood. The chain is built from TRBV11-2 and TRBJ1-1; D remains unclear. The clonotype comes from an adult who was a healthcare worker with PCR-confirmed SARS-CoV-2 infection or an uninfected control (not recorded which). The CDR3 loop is CASSLDGPNTEAFF. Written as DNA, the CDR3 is TGTGCCAGCAGCTTGGACGGACCGAACACTGAAGCTTTCTTT.